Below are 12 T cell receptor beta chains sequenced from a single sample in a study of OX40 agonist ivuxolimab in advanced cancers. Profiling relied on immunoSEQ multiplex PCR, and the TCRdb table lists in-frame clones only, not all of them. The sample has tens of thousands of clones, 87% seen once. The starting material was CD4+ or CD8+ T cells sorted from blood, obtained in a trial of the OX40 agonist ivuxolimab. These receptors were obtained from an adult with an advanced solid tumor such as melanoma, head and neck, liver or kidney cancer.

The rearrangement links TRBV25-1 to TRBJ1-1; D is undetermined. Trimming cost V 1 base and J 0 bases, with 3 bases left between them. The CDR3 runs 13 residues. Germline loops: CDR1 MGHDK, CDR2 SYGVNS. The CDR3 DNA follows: TGTGCCAGCAGTGAATGGGTGAACACTGAAGCTTTCTTT. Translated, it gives CASSEWVNTEAFF.

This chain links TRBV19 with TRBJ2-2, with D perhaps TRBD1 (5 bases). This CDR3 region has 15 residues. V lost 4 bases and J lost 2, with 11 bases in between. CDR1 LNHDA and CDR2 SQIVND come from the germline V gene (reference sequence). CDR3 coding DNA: TGTGCCAGTAGTACCCAGACAGCCAACACCGGGGAGCTGTTTTTT. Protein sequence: CASSTQTANTGELFF.

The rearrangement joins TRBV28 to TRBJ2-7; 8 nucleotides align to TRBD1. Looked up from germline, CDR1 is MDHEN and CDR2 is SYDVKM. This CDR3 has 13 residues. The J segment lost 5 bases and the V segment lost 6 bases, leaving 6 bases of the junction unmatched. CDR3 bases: TGTGCCAGCAGCCCCCCGACAGGGGACGAGCAGTACTTC. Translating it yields CASSPPTGDEQYF.

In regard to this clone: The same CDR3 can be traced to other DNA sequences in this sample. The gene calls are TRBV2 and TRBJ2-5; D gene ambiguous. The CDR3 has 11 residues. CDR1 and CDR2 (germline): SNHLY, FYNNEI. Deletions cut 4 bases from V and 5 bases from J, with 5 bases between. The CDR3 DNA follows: TGTGCCAGCAGTGTGGCTGAGACCCAGTACTTC. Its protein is CASSVAETQYF.

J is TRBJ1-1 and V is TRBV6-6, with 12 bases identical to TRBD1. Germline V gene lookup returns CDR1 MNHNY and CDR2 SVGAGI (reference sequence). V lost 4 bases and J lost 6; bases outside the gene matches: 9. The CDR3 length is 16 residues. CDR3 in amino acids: CASSSGQGAGGPEAFF. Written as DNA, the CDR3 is TGTGCCAGCAGTTCGGGACAGGGGGCGGGGGGCCCTGAAGCTTTCTTT.

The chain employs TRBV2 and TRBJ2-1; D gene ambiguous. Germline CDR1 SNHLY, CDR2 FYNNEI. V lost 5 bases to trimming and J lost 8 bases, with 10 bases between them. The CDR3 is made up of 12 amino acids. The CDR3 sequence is CASSPLVHEQFF. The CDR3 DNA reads TGTGCCAGCAGTCCCTTGGTGCATGAGCAGTTCTTC.

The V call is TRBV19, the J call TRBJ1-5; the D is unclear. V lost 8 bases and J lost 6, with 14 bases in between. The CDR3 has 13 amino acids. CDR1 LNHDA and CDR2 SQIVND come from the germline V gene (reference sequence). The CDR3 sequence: CASGQALSQPQHF. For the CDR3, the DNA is TGTGCCAGTGGTCAGGCGTTGAGTCAGCCCCAGCATTTT.

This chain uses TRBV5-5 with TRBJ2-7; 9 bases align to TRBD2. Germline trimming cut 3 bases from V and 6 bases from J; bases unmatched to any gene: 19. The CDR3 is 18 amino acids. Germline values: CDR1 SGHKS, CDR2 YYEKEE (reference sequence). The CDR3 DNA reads TGTGCCAGCAGCTCTCCGGGACTGAAGGCGGGAGGGCCAGCCGAGCAGTACTTC. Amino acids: CASSSPGLKAGGPAEQYF.

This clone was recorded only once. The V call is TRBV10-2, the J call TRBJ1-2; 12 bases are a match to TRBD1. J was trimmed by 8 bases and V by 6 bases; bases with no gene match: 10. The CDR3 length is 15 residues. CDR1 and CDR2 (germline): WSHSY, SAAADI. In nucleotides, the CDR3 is TGCGCCAGCAGCCGGGACAGGGGGCTTCGGGGAGGCTACACCTTC. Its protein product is CASSRDRGLRGGYTF.

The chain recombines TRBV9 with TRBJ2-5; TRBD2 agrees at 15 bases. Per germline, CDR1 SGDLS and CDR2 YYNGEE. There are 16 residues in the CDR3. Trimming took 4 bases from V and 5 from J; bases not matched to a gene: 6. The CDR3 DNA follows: TGTGCCAGCAGCACCGGGACTAGCGGGGGGCGGGAGACCCAGTACTTC. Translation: CASSTGTSGGRETQYF.

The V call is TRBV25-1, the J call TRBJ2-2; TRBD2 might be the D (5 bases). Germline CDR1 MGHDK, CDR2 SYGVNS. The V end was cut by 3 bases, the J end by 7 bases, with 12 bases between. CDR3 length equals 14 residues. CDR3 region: CASSDFGVLGELFF. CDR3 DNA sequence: TGTGCCAGCAGTGACTTCGGGGTACTCGGGGAGCTGTTTTTT.

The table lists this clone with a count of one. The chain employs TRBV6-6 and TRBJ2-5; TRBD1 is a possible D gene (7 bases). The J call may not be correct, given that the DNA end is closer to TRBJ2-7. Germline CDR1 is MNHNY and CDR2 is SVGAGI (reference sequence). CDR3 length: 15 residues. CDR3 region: CASSGQGGFSYEQYF. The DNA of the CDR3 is TGTGCCAGCAGTGGTCAGGGGGGATTCTCCTACGAGCAGTACTTC.